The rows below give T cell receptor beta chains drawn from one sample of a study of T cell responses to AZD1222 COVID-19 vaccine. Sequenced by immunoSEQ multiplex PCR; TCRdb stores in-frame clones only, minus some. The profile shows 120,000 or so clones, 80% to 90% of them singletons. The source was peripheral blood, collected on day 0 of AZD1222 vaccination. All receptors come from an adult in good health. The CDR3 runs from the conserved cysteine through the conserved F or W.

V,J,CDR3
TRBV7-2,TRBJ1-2,CASSLVAGNYGYTF
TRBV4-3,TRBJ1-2,CASSPVGGGDYGYTF
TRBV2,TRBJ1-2,CASSEKRGPYGYTF
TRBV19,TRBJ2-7,CASSIDDRGGYEQYF
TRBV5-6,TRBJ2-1,CASSRLDEQFF
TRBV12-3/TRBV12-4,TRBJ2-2,CASSHPLTGELFF
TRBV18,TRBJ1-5,CASSPQHGQGQPQHF
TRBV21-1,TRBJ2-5,CASSKLDSWRETQYF
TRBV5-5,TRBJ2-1,CASSREGTTYNEQFF
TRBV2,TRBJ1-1,CASRPAGGFTEAFF
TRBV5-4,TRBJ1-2,CASSFEAFGGGYTF
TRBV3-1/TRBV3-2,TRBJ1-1,CASSHTGLIAEAFF
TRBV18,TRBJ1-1,CASSPRPGPFEAFF
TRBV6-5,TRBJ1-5,CASSIWAEQPQHF
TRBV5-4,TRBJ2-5,CASSFRTGLGQETQYF
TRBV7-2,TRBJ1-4,CASSFGTVEKLFF
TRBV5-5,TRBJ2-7,CASSPDRGYEQYF
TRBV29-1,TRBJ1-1,CSARSSTEAFF
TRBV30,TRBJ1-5,CAWSALGNGNQPQHF
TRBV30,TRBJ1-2,CAWSTQTGGTYGYTF
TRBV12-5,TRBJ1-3,CASGSDRLLDF
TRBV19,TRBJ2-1,CASSGLQGSSYNEQFF
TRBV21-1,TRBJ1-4,CASIVLQPCTNEKLFF
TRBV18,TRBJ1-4,CASSHTTVATNEKLFF
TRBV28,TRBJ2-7,CASSLNGGSSYEQYF
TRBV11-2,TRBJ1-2,CASFRDRRLSNYGYTF
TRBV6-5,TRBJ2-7,CASSYQGGYSYEQYF
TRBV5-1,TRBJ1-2,CASSLGQGGGYTF
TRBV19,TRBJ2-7,CASKTRPASGVDKRWYF
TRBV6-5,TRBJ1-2,CASSRDPIAGYTF
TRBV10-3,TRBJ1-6,CAIRRGVSYNSPLHF
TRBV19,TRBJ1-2,CASSAEKTGAGGYTF
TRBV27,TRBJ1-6,CAADMGPSFRSPLHF
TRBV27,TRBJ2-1,CASTLLAGIYNEQFF
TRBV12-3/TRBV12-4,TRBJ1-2,CASSYDRLYGYTF
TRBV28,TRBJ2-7,CASSSIGTVAYEQYF
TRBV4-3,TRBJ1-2,CASSQDGNILYGYTF
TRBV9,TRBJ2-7,CASSRGQDPSYEQYF
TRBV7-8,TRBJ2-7,CASSLRTEGYEQYF
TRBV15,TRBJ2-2,CATSRDLEGPGELFF
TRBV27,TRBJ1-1,CASRPREAFTEAFF
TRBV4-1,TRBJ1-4,CASSQGRRTGNTATNEKLFF
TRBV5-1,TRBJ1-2,CASSLGENGYTF
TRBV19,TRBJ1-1,CASSTGRGTEAFF
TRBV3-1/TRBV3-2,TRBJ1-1,CASSLQMNTEAFF
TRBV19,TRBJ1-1,CASSMWATILNTEAFF
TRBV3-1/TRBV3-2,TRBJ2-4,CASSLLRLGGGAKNIQYF
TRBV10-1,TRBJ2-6,CASRPIISGANVLTF
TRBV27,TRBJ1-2,CASSKSPDAGYGYTF
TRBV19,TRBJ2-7,CASQGHPSYEQYF
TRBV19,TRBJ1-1,CASRRGANTEAFF
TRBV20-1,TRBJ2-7,CSALRGDEQYF
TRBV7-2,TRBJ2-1,CASSLEVLQPEQFF
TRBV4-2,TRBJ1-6,CASSPEHRDYNSPLHF